This T cell receptor beta chain derives from a study of T cells in Graves' hyperthyroidism and ophthalmopathy. General study findings and limits: In simple terms, a model built on 13 V-J features told ophthalmopathy apart from stable hyperthyroidism. Also found in blood were most expanded thyroid clonotypes above 0.001.

As concerns this clonotype: Antigen: not known.

For the diagnoses, clinical symptoms, serum thyroxine and TRAb, thyroid ultrasound and orbital computed tomography were used. Using RNA transcripts as the source, TCR beta CDR3 regions were amplified. During a first-round RT-PCR of the TCR CDR3, the HTBI primer set was used. TCRdb recomputed calls from the multiplex PCR reads with MiXCR, one row per CDR3 protein. This sample has 700,000 or so distinct CDR3 sequences, with about 17% found just once. CDR3 size: 13 residues. Looked up from germline, CDR1 is SNHLY and CDR2 is FYNNEI. V lost 6 bases, J lost 10 bases, and 16 bases lay in between. Sequenced input: blood. The chain links TRBV2 to TRBJ2-1; D perhaps matches TRBD1 (5 bases). This TCR was recovered from a man aged 18-30 years with Graves' hyperthyroidism. The CDR3: CASREQSGNEQFF. CDR3 nucleotides: TGTGCCAGCAGAGAACAATCAGGGAACGAGCAGTTCTTC.